This entry concerns a single TCR beta chain. What it binds is not known. Sequenced by immunoSEQ multiplex PCR; TCRdb stores in-frame clones only, minus some. The table lists about 18,000 clones, around four fifths of them singletons, with about a quarter in the top ten. The V segment lost 4 bases and the J segment 4 bases; nucleotides outside the gene matches: 6. The CDR3 loop spans 15 amino acids. In germline, CDR1 is SGHVS, CDR2 FNYEAQ. This entry comes from a study of OX40 agonist ivuxolimab in advanced cancers. The wider study: Every patient in dose escalation had hepatocellular carcinoma, melanoma, renal cell or head and neck cancer. At about 82% male, the cohort had a mean age of about 60 years, ranging from about 23 to 79.

General study results and limits: Expanded clones were, on average, more numerous among CD8+ T cells than CD4+.

Peripheral blood came from all dose cohorts at three timepoints. This sequence was found in an adult with an advanced solid tumor such as melanoma, head and neck, liver or kidney cancer. The sample in question was CD4+ or CD8+ T cells sorted from blood, obtained in a trial of the OX40 agonist ivuxolimab. The rearrangement uses TRBV7-6 and TRBJ1-5, with 8 bases that match TRBD1. CDR3 bases: TGTGCCAGCAGCTCACGGACAGGGTGGAATCAGCCCCAGCATTTT. Translated, it gives CASSSRTGWNQPQHF.